This T cell receptor (beta chain) emerged from a study of CD8+CD57+ T cells in acquired aplastic anemia. About the research overall: DNA recovered from sorted CD4+ and CD8+ cells had a mean of roughly 3 ug. Study observations and caveats: Between patients and controls, around 31 CD8+ CDR3 sequences were found in common.

The CDR3 covers 16 residues. From germline, CDR1 is DFQATT and CDR2 SNEGSKA (reference sequence). Germline trimming cut 1 base from V and 0 bases from J; bases unmatched to any gene: 8. In this sample, this clonotype turned up a few times. Its antigen is unidentified. Researchers used genomic DNA as the template to profile TCR beta VDJ and CDR3. TCRdb ran MiXCR on the reads and lists one entry per CDR3 protein. The sample has 160,000 or so distinct CDR3 sequences, about 45% seen once. Sequencing involved patients with CD8+CD57+ cell expansion previously shown by flow cytometry. J is TRBJ1-2 and V is TRBV20-1; 7 bases fit TRBD1. Sequenced: sorted CD4+, CD8+, or CD8+CD57+ T cells (not recorded which) from PBMCs. The receptor's source is a human donor with aplastic anemia. The CDR3 sequence is CSARGFTGDSNYGYTF. CDR3 DNA: TGCAGTGCTAGAGGCTTCACAGGGGATTCTAACTATGGCTACACCTTC.